In its sample, the clone carrying this TCR beta chain was seen once. The antigen remains undetermined. Germline CDR1 reads LNHDA; CDR2 reads SQIVND (reference sequence). The CDR3 runs 15 residues. The trim removed 7 bases at V and 8 bases at J, leaving 13 bases unmatched. This sample is part of a study of T cell responses to AZD1222 COVID-19 vaccine. Clones were read by immunoSEQ multiplex PCR, and TCRdb kept only the in-frame ones, dropping some. Of under 130,000 clones in the sample, about 80% were seen once. The study's findings and limits: Sampling captured repertoires only after the peak T cell response.

The TCR comes from an adult in good health. Sequences were derived from peripheral blood, sampled on day 0 of AZD1222 vaccination. The chain uses TRBV19 and TRBJ2-1, with 8 bases matching TRBD2. CDR3 amino acids: CASNPGLGVRYEQFF. The CDR3 DNA follows: TGTGCCAGTAATCCGGGACTAGGGGTCCGGTATGAGCAGTTCTTC.